This passage covers 27 T cell receptor beta chains from one sample sequenced in a study of blood T cell repertoires in COVID-19. Method: immunoSEQ multiplex PCR; TCRdb's copy keeps in-frame clones and lacks some. Of about 240,000 clones in the sample, about 89% were seen once. Sequencing was done on a sample of PBMCs or T cells enriched from blood (not recorded which). These receptors were taken from a woman aged 25 to 39 who had recovered from COVID-19.

The J gene is TRBJ2-3, the V gene TRBV12-3 or TRBV12-4; 7 positions match TRBD2. The CDR3 spans 12 residues. V lost 6 bases and J lost 12; bases outside the gene matches: 9. The CDR3 DNA sequence: TGTGCCAGCAGCCTTCTAGCGGAAGACCAGTATTTT. Protein: CASSLLAEDQYF.

The chain couples TRBV2 to TRBJ2-1; weak D call: TRBD2 (6 bases). The CDR3 is 14 residues long. Trimming shortened V by 7 bases and J by 11 bases, and 21 bases separated the two germline ends. The germline V gene encodes CDR1 SNHLY and CDR2 FYNNEI. The CDR3 DNA is TGTGCCAGCAACTTAGCGGTCCCCCCCTCTAAGCAGTTCTTC. Translated: CASNLAVPPSKQFF.

This rearrangement joins TRBV5-1 to TRBJ2-3; 7 bases are shared with TRBD2. The CDR3 totals 16 residues. V dropped 1 base and J dropped 0; count of bases not matched to a gene: 5. CDR1 and CDR2 (germline): SGHRS, YFSETQ. This CDR3 is CASSLSSGRSTDTQYF. The CDR3 DNA sequence: TGCGCCAGCAGCTTGTCTAGCGGCCGAAGCACAGATACGCAGTATTTT.

Here the CDR3 DNA reads TGTGCCAGCAGCGCCGGGACAGCCCAAAATGAAAAACTGTTTTTT. Residues: CASSAGTAQNEKLFF. The chain couples TRBV7-9 to TRBJ1-4; TRBD1 matches 7 bases. Germline assignment: CDR1 SEHNR and CDR2 FQNEAQ (reference sequence). CDR3 length equals 15 residues. V was pared by 5 bases and J by 5 bases, with 8 bases of the junction left unmatched.

This clone appeared once. V usage is TRBV10-3 and J usage is TRBJ2-7, with a possible D match to TRBD1 (5 bases). From germline, CDR1 is ENHRY and CDR2 SYGVKD. There are 14 residues in the CDR3. Trimming cost V 8 bases and J 6 bases, with 20 bases left between them. This CDR3 reads CAIGPVGDRSEQYF. DNA of the CDR3: TGTGCCATCGGGCCAGTCGGAGACAGAAGCGAGCAGTACTTC.

V is TRBV29-1 and J is TRBJ2-2; maybe TRBD1 (5 bases). Germline V gene lookup returns CDR1 SQVTM and CDR2 ANQGSEA. This CDR3 contains 14 residues. V lost 6 bases and J 0 bases, leaving 11 bases between the germline ends. The CDR3 sequence is CSVGHPSNTGELFF. CDR3 nucleotides: TGCAGCGTCGGACATCCTTCGAACACCGGGGAGCTGTTTTTT.

The rearrangement links TRBV27 to TRBJ2-7; D perhaps matches TRBD2 (6 bases). This CDR3 region has 13 residues. CDR1 and CDR2 (germline): MNHEY, SMNVEV (reference sequence). Trimming took 9 bases from V and 4 from J, leaving 16 bases between them. The CDR3 spells CASRTQRGYEQYF. The CDR3, as DNA: TGTGCCAGTCGAACCCAACGGGGGTACGAGCAGTACTTC.

The table lists this clone with a few counts. The chain links TRBV11-2 to TRBJ2-1; D is unresolved. The CDR3 has 12 amino acids. Germline CDR1 reads SGHAT; CDR2 reads FQNNGV. V was clipped by 3 bases and J by 6 bases, with 6 bases between them. CDR3 bases: TGTGCCAGCAGCTTGTTTAGCAATGAGCAGTTCTTC. Protein: CASSLFSNEQFF.

Turning to this clone: Other DNA sequences of this sample code for an identical CDR3. V is TRBV9 and J is TRBJ1-1; D remains unclear. The CDR3 covers 13 residues. The V end lost 3 bases, the J end lost 1 base, and 7 bases lay between the germline ends. Germline V gene data show CDR1 as SGDLS and CDR2 as YYNGEE. The CDR3 DNA reads as TGTGCCAGCAGCGCCACCGGGAACACTGAAGCTTTCTTT. Amino acid sequence: CASSATGNTEAFF.

The CDR3 DNA follows: TGTGCCAGCAGCACAGGAGACAACTATGGCTACACCTTC. As protein: CASSTGDNYGYTF. The chain links TRBV5-4 to TRBJ1-2; a weak D match, TRBD1 (5 bases). Germline CDR1 reads SGHNT; CDR2 reads YYREEE (reference sequence). The CDR3 is made up of 13 amino acids. V was clipped by 4 bases and J by 2 bases, with 9 bases between them.

The chain combines TRBV2 with TRBJ2-3; a possible D gene is TRBD2 (5 bases). The germline V gene encodes CDR1 SNHLY and CDR2 FYNNEI. V shed 6 bases and J shed 0 bases, with 16 bases lying between them. The CDR3 length is 16 residues. For the CDR3, the DNA is TGTGCCAGCAGGGAGAGGGCGTTTACTAGCACAGATACGCAGTATTTT. It is translated as CASRERAFTSTDTQYF.

This clone occurred a few times. The rearrangement uses TRBV2 and TRBJ1-2; TRBD1 might be the D (6 bases). V lost 10 bases and J 3 bases, leaving 12 bases between the germline ends. Germline V CDR1 and CDR2: SNHLY, FYNNEI. The CDR3 sequence is 12 residues long. CDR3 bases: TGTGCCAAAACCACAGGGTACTATGGCTACACCTTC. This codes for CAKTTGYYGYTF. Variable domain in full (rest from reference TRBV2 and TRBJ1-2): EPEVTQTPSHQVTQMGQEVILRCVPISNHLYFYWYRQILGQKVEFLVSFYNNEISEKSEIFDDQFSVERPDGSNFTLKIRSTKLEDSAMYFCAKTTGYYGYTFGSGTRLTVV.

The chain has TRBV11-2 and TRBJ2-2, with TRBD2 identical over 12 bases. This CDR3 contains 18 residues. V lost 1 base, J lost 0 bases, and 3 bases stayed unmatched. Germline V gene data show CDR1 as SGHAT and CDR2 as FQNNGV. The CDR3 region is CASSLVASGRANTGELFF. In DNA form, the CDR3 reads TGTGCCAGCAGCTTAGTAGCTAGCGGGAGGGCGAACACCGGGGAGCTGTTTTTT.

This rearrangement joins TRBV7-8 to TRBJ2-4; a possible D gene is TRBD1 (5 bases). The CDR3 contains 17 residues. V was cut by 2 bases and J by 0 bases, with 14 bases left in between. CDR1 and CDR2 from the germline V gene are SGHVS and FQNEAQ. CDR3: CASSLLTAKLAKNIQYF. The CDR3 DNA is TGTGCCAGCAGCTTATTGACAGCTAAACTAGCCAAAAACATTCAGTACTTC. The whole variable domain, remainder taken from reference TRBV7-8 and TRBJ2-4, is GAGVSQSPRYKVAKRGQDVALRCDPISGHVSLFWYQQALGQGPEFLTYFQNEAQLDKSGLPSDRFFAERPEGSVSTLKIQRTQQEDSAVYLCASSLLTAKLAKNIQYFGAGTRLSVL.

The chain employs TRBV5-6 and TRBJ1-2; 10 nucleotides agree with TRBD1. CDR1 and CDR2 (germline): SGHDT, YYEEEE. The CDR3 totals 15 residues. J gave up 3 bases and V 3 bases, and 5 bases lay outside the gene matches. This chain's CDR3 is CASSWGTGAHYGYTF. DNA of the CDR3: TGTGCCAGCAGCTGGGGGACAGGGGCACACTATGGCTACACCTTC.

There are a few counts of this clone. The J gene is TRBJ2-1, the V gene TRBV7-9, with TRBD2 matching 7 bases. Unmatched junction bases numbered 10, after V lost 1 base and J lost 4 bases. Germline CDR1 and CDR2: SEHNR and FQNEAQ (reference sequence). The length of the CDR3 is 17 residues. CDR3 loop: CASSLGVDLLAYNEQFF. The CDR3 DNA sequence: TGTGCCAGCAGCTTAGGAGTAGACTTACTAGCGTACAATGAGCAGTTCTTC.

The gene calls are TRBV28 and TRBJ1-1, with 7 bases identical to TRBD1. Unmatched junction bases numbered 10, after V lost 10 bases and J lost 5 bases. This CDR3 region has 13 residues. CDR1 and CDR2 (germline): MDHEN, SYDVKM. The CDR3 DNA sequence: TGTGCCACCATCTCAGGGGGAGGTACTGAAGCTTTCTTT. As protein: CATISGGGTEAFF. Full variable domain (outside the CDR3, taken from reference TRBV28 and TRBJ1-1): DVKVTQSSRYLVKRTGEKVFLECVQDMDHENMFWYRQDPGLGLRLIYFSYDVKMKEKGDIPEGYSVSREKKERFSLILESASTNQTSMYLCATISGGGTEAFFGQGTRLTVV.

This sequence joins TRBV30 and TRBJ1-5; 7 nucleotides match TRBD1. This CDR3 spans 13 amino acids. Germline V lookup: CDR1 GTSNPN, CDR2 SVGIG (reference sequence). V lost 3 bases to trimming and J lost 3 bases; unmatched junction nucleotides: 2. The CDR3: CAWRGTANQPQHF. CDR3 in DNA: TGTGCCTGGAGGGGGACAGCCAATCAGCCCCAGCATTTT.

The V call is TRBV28, the J call TRBJ1-6, with 7 bases that match TRBD1. Trimming at V came to 1 base and at J to 10 bases, leaving 10 bases not matched to a gene. The CDR3 has 16 amino acids. Per the germline V gene, CDR1 is MDHEN and CDR2 is SYDVKM. The CDR3 region has the DNA TGTGCCAGCAGTTTATACCAGACAGGGAAGGACTCACCCCTCCACTTT. Translating gives CASSLYQTGKDSPLHF.

This clone was recorded once. CDR3 in DNA: TGCGCCAGCAGGCCTTGGACAGGCCTGCTCTCTAACTATGGCTACACCTTC. Protein product: CASRPWTGLLSNYGYTF. The chain couples TRBV4-1 to TRBJ1-2, with 7 bases identical to TRBD1. The germline gives CDR1 MGHRA, CDR2 YSYEKL. This CDR3 contains 17 residues. The V segment lost 6 bases and the J segment 0 bases; nucleotides outside the gene matches: 13.

The chain has TRBV2 and TRBJ1-5; the D gene is possibly TRBD1 (5 bases). CDR3 size: 13 residues. Germline assignment: CDR1 SNHLY and CDR2 FYNNEI. V shed 6 bases and J shed 5 bases, with 11 bases lying between them. DNA of the CDR3: TGTGCCAGCAGACAGGATGTCCATCAGCCCCAGCATTTT. Its protein is CASRQDVHQPQHF.

The rearrangement uses TRBV7-9 and TRBJ1-2; 9 nucleotides line up with TRBD1. The CDR3 runs 14 residues. Germline CDR1 reads SEHNR; CDR2 reads FQNEAQ (reference sequence). With 5 bases clipped from V and 6 bases from J, the junction kept 7 bases outside the gene matches. This chain's CDR3 is CASSLADRGNGYTF. CDR3 coding DNA: TGTGCCAGCAGCCTGGCCGACAGGGGGAATGGCTACACCTTC.

The rearrangement links TRBV27 to TRBJ1-1; D is undetermined. Trimming took off 2 bases at V and 3 bases at J, with 13 bases between the two ends. This CDR3 has 15 amino acids. Germline CDR1 reads MNHEY; CDR2 reads SMNVEV (reference sequence). CDR3 in DNA: TGTGCCAGCAGTTTAATCGGGAGATCGGACACTGAAGCTTTCTTT. Translating gives CASSLIGRSDTEAFF.

This clone turned up a few times. The chain carries TRBV19 and TRBJ2-2; TRBD2 matches at 7 bases. CDR3 size: 15 residues. Trimming removed 7 bases from V and 2 bases from J; junction bases left unmatched: 7. Germline CDR1 reads LNHDA; CDR2 reads SQIVND (reference sequence). CDR3 bases: TGTGCCAGTAATGGGCTAGCGGTAAACACCGGGGAGCTGTTTTTT. It is translated as CASNGLAVNTGELFF.

This clone came up a few times. V is TRBV2 and J is TRBJ1-5, with D tentatively TRBD1 (6 bases). Trimming left V 5 bases short and J 6 bases short, with 14 bases between. CDR3 length equals 14 residues. CDR1 and CDR2 from the germline V gene are SNHLY and FYNNEI. CDR3: CASSLAGVSQPQHF. CDR3 nucleotides: TGTGCCAGCAGTCTGGCAGGGGTAAGTCAGCCCCAGCATTTT.

This clone was detected only once. The V call is TRBV28, the J call TRBJ2-1; TRBD1 matches at 9 bases. CDR1 MDHEN and CDR2 SYDVKM come from the germline V gene. V shed 8 bases, J shed 3 bases, and the junction held 20 bases outside the gene matches. The CDR3 has 19 amino acids. CDR3 region: CASYPDRGIIAGLYNEQFF. In DNA form, the CDR3 reads TGTGCCAGCTACCCCGACAGGGGGATAATAGCGGGCCTCTACAATGAGCAGTTCTTC.

About this clone: The sample has other DNA sequences that encode this CDR3 too. The rearrangement uses TRBV5-1 and TRBJ2-7, with 8 bases lining up with TRBD1. The germline V gene has CDR1 SGHRS and CDR2 YFSETQ. The CDR3 has 15 residues. The V and J ends lost 4 bases and 1 base, in that order; junction bases with no gene match: 7. CDR3 protein: CASSPRQGASYEQYF. As DNA, the CDR3 is TGCGCCAGCAGCCCTAGGCAGGGGGCTTCCTACGAGCAGTACTTC. The full variable domain, its missing parts supplied by reference TRBV5-1 and TRBJ2-7, is KAGVTQTPRYLIKTRGQQVTLSCSPISGHRSVSWYQQTPGQGLQFLFEYFSETQRNKGNFPGRFSGRQFSNSRSEMNVSTLELGDSALYLCASSPRQGASYEQYFGPGTRLTVT.